This entry features one TCR beta chain sequence. The data originate from a study of blood T cell repertoires in COVID-19. In Seattle, patients joined the study during active infection and were tracked longitudinally. The repertoire was sequenced with immunoSEQ multiplex PCR; TCRdb's copy has only in-frame clones and lacks some. The sample holds 300,000 to 400,000 clones, approximately 86% seen once. The CDR3 extends over 16 amino acids. Sequenced sample: peripheral blood. This chain joins TRBV21-1 and TRBJ2-5; TRBD2, the D gene given by the table, was not confirmed from the DNA. TRBV21-1 is a pseudogene segment. This clonotype originated in a man aged 25-40 years with COVID-19, enrolled during active disease. DNA for the CDR3: TGTGCCAGCAGCAAAGACGGGATAGGCCTCGGAGAGACCCAGTACTTC. It specifies CASSKDGIGLGETQYF.